Given below is one T cell receptor beta chain in context. The antigen is unknown. Authors of the study amplified TCR beta CDR3 regions from RNA transcripts. An initial round of RT-PCR targeting the TCR CDR3 relied on the HTBI primer set. Each CDR3 protein gets one entry after TCRdb re-called the multiplex PCR reads with MiXCR. The data show around 570,000 distinct CDR3 sequences, 20% seen once. This sample is part of a study of T cells in Graves' hyperthyroidism and ophthalmopathy. Turning to the study itself: The initial diagnosis was the point when peripheral blood was collected, ahead of any treatment.

V lost 1 base and J lost 5; bases outside the gene matches: 8. The CDR3 length is 15 residues. The germline V gene encodes CDR1 LGHNA and CDR2 YNFKEQ. Study-level findings and limits: Ophthalmopathy stood apart from stable hyperthyroidism in a 13 V-J model. Blood shared most expanded thyroid clonotypes above 0.001.

This sequence was found in a man aged 40-49 years with Graves' ophthalmopathy. The V gene is TRBV4-2, the J gene TRBJ2-7, with TRBD1 identical over 7 bases. The specimen was blood. The CDR3 here is CASSQALDRYHEQYF. The DNA of the CDR3 is TGTGCCAGCAGCCAAGCCCTGGACAGGTATCACGAGCAGTACTTC.